Below, 5 T cell receptor beta chains from the same sample are listed, as sequenced in a study of T-cell memory formation after mild COVID-19. TCRdb itself ran the 5' RACE reads through MiXCR, one entry per CDR3 protein. The sample holds some 600,000 distinct CDR3 sequences, about 18% seen once. Sequenced material: PBMCs or a T cell subset sorted from them (not recorded which). These TCRs come from an adult woman who had mild COVID-19 (a few samples of this study predate the infection). Cell type and time point are not known.

The sample holds a few counts of this clonotype. V is TRBV4-3 and J is TRBJ2-1; D is possibly TRBD1 (6 bases). The V end was cut by 0 bases, the J end by 1 base, with 13 bases between. The germline CDR1 and CDR2 sequences are LGHNA and YSLEER. The CDR3 runs to 17 residues. In nucleotides, the CDR3 is TGCGCCAGCAGCCAAGATCACAGAGGGGGTTCCTACAATGAGCAGTTCTTC. Protein: CASSQDHRGGSYNEQFF.

The V gene is TRBV25-1, the J gene TRBJ2-5; 15 bases are a match to TRBD2. Trimming cost V 3 bases and J 5 bases; bases outside gene matches: 7. Germline CDR1 and CDR2: MGHDK and SYGVNS. This CDR3 contains 17 residues. This CDR3 reads CASSDPWTSGRAETQYF. CDR3 DNA: TGTGCCAGCAGTGACCCCTGGACTAGCGGGAGGGCGGAGACCCAGTACTTC. The full variable domain, in which reference TRBV25-1 and TRBJ2-5 provide the parts outside the CDR3, is EADIYQTPRYLVIGTGKKITLECSQTMGHDKMYWYQQDPGMELHLIHYSYGVNSTEKGDLSSESTVSRIRTEHFPLTLESARPSHTSQYLCASSDPWTSGRAETQYFGPGTRLLVL.

The CDR3 here is CASSPGFGDKNNEQFF. The CDR3 bases are TGTGCCAGCAGCCCGGGGTTTGGGGACAAGAACAATGAGCAGTTCTTC. The V and J genes are TRBV7-8 and TRBJ2-1; D may be TRBD1 (6 bases). Germline CDR1 is SGHVS and CDR2 is FQNEAQ. The length of the CDR3 is 16 residues. V dropped 5 bases and J dropped 5 bases, with 19 bases sitting between them.

V and J are TRBV4-3 and TRBJ2-1, with TRBD2 matching 12 bases. Germline CDR1 is LGHNA and CDR2 is YSLEER. Losses at the gene ends were 4 bases for V and 9 bases for J; bases not matched to a gene: 10. The CDR3 has 16 residues. The DNA of the CDR3 is TGCGCCAGCAGCCCCTTGACAGGACTAGCGGGAAGTGAGCAGTTCTTC. This gives the protein CASSPLTGLAGSEQFF.

V gene TRBV6-5 combines with J gene TRBJ1-3; D is unclear. The germline V gene encodes CDR1 MNHEY and CDR2 SVGAGI. The CDR3 consists of 19 residues. V lost 0 bases, J lost 0 bases, and 18 bases lay in between. The CDR3 loop reads CASSYSYAIGLSSGNTIYF. The CDR3 DNA reads as TGTGCCAGCAGTTACTCTTATGCAATAGGACTGAGCTCTGGAAACACCATATATTTT.